The 5 T cell receptor beta chains reported below all come from one sample, sequenced in a study of blood T cell repertoires in COVID-19. Data came from immunoSEQ multiplex PCR; TCRdb stores just in-frame clones and leaves some out. This sample carries about 240,000 clones, 87% of them seen once, and the ten largest clones take around 7.8%. Sequencing was carried out using peripheral blood. These receptors came from a man in his sixties who had recovered from COVID-19.

V gene TRBV27 combines with J gene TRBJ1-5; 7 bases align to TRBD1. With 5 bases clipped from V and 0 bases from J, the junction kept 4 bases outside the gene matches. This CDR3 region has 15 residues. Germline CDR1 reads MNHEY; CDR2 reads SMNVEV (reference sequence). CDR3 nucleotides: TGTGCCAGCAGTATCGACAGGGATAGCAATCAGCCCCAGCATTTT. This translates into CASSIDRDSNQPQHF.

The chain carries TRBV10-2 and TRBJ2-6; 8 nucleotides align to TRBD1. Germline lookup yields CDR1 WSHSY and CDR2 SAAADI. The J segment lost 0 bases and the V segment lost 6 bases, leaving 4 bases of the junction unmatched. The CDR3 loop spans 16 amino acids. DNA for the CDR3: TGCGCCAGCAGCGACAGGGGTGCCTCTGGGGCCAACGTCCTGACTTTC. It specifies CASSDRGASGANVLTF.

The rearrangement uses TRBV24-1 and TRBJ2-1, with 10 bases lining up with TRBD1. V dropped 3 bases and J dropped 4; count of bases not matched to a gene: 8. Per germline, CDR1 KGHDR and CDR2 SFDVKD. This CDR3 has 17 residues. CDR3 sequence (DNA): TGTGCCACCAGTGATCAATACCCGGGACAGGGGTACAATGAGCAGTTCTTC. Its protein is CATSDQYPGQGYNEQFF.

The rearrangement uses TRBV5-4 and TRBJ1-6; TRBD1 might be the D (6 bases). The V end lost 0 bases, the J end lost 7 bases, and 11 bases lay between the germline ends. Looked up from germline, CDR1 is SGHNT and CDR2 is YYREEE (reference sequence). This CDR3 has 15 amino acids. CDR3: CASSLAKGGNSPLHF. Here the CDR3 DNA reads TGTGCCAGCAGCTTGGCCAAGGGGGGGAATTCACCCCTCCACTTT.

This clone came up a few times. The chain combines TRBV19 with TRBJ2-1, with 7 bases lining up with TRBD2. The CDR3 has 13 amino acids. V shed 8 bases and J 9 bases; nucleotides not matched to a gene: 10. CDR1 LNHDA and CDR2 SQIVND come from the germline V gene (reference sequence). The CDR3 protein is CASSSRGNSEQFF. The CDR3 nucleotides read TGTGCCAGTTCGTCGCGGGGGAATAGTGAGCAGTTCTTC.